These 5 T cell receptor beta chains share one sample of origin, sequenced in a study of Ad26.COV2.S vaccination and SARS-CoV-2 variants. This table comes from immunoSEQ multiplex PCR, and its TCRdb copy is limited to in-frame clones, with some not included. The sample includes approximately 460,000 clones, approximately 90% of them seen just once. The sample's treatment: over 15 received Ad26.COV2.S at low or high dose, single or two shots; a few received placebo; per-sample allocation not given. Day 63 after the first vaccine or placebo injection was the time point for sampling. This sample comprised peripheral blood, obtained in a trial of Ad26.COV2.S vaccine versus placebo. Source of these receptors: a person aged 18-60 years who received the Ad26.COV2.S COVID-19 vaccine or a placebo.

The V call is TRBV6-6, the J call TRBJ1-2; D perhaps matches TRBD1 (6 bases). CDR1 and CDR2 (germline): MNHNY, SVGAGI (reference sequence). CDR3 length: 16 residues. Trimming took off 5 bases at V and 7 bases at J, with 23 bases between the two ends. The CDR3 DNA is TGTGCCAGCAGTCGAACATTCAGGGGCAACCCACGTGGCTACACCTTC. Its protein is CASSRTFRGNPRGYTF.

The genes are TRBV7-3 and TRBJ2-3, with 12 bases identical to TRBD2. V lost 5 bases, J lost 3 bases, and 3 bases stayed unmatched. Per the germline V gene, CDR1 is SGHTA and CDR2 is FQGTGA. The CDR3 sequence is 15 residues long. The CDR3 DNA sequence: TGTGCCAGCAGCAGACTAGCGGGGGTGACAGATACGCAGTATTTT. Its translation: CASSRLAGVTDTQYF.

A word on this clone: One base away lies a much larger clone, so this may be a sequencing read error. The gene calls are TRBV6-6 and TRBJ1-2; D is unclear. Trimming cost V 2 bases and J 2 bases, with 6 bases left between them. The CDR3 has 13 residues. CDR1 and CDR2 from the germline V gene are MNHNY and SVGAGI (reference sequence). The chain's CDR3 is CASSYRENYGYTF. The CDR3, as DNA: TGTGCCAGCAGTTACCGGGAGAACTATGGCTACACCTTC.

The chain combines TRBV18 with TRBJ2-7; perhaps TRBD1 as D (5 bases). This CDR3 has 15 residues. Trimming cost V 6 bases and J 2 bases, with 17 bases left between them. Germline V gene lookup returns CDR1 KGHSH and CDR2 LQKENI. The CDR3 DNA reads TGTGCCAGCTCGGCAAAGGGGTCGTCAGCCTACGAGCAGTACTTC. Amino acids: CASSAKGSSAYEQYF.

The CDR3 nucleotides read TGTGCCACCAGTGCGCGAGGGGCTAAAGAGACCCAGTACTTC. Translated, it gives CATSARGAKETQYF. This chain uses TRBV24-1 with TRBJ2-5, with D perhaps assigned TRBD1 or TRBD2 (5 bases each). Germline CDR1 and CDR2: KGHDR and SFDVKD. The CDR3 extends over 14 amino acids. Trimming took off 5 bases at V and 3 bases at J, with 12 bases between the two ends.